The 7 T cell receptor beta chains below were found in one sample sequenced in a study of cytomegalovirus exposure and HLA in healthy donors. PCR used 60 Vbeta primers and 13 Jbeta primers. TCRdb keeps only in-frame clones here, not all; method: immunoSEQ multiplex PCR. Of 200,000 or so clones listed, roughly 76% were seen once; the top ten hold approximately 2.1%. Source material: PBMCs. The origin of the receptors is a woman between 25 and 40 years old in good health and CMV-seropositive.

This clone was detected once. An end of the junction differs from the germline gene, which may be a read error. The chain combines TRBV7-9 with TRBJ2-7; D gene ambiguous. Per germline, CDR1 SEHNR and CDR2 FQNEAQ (reference sequence). The CDR3 totals 12 residues. The CDR3, as DNA: TGTTCCAGCAGCTTGGGCAGCTACGAGCAGTACTTC. Its translation: CSSSLGSYEQYF.

The V and J genes are TRBV9 and TRBJ2-4; 9 bases are shared with TRBD2. The CDR3 length is 18 residues. The trim removed 4 bases at V and 3 bases at J, leaving 14 bases unmatched. Germline CDR1 and CDR2: SGDLS and YYNGEE. CDR3 in amino acids: CASSRDAREGYGKNIQYF. DNA of the CDR3: TGTGCCAGCAGCCGCGATGCGCGGGAGGGATACGGCAAAAACATTCAGTACTTC.

This sequence joins TRBV19 and TRBJ1-5; TRBD1 might be the D (6 bases). The CDR3 extends over 15 amino acids. V dropped 8 bases and J dropped 2 bases, with 16 bases sitting between them. Germline V lookup: CDR1 LNHDA, CDR2 SQIVND (reference sequence). CDR3 sequence: CASSREGVGNQPQHF. DNA of the CDR3: TGTGCCAGTTCCCGCGAGGGGGTAGGCAATCAGCCCCAGCATTTT. Looking up the rest from reference TRBV19 and TRBJ1-5 gives the full variable domain: DGGITQSPKYLFRKEGQNVTLSCEQNLNHDAMYWYRQDPGQGLRLIYYSQIVNDFQKGDIAEGYSVSREKKESFPLTVTSAQKNPTAFYLCASSREGVGNQPQHFGDGTRLSIL.

The chain's CDR3 is CASSLTGLTYEQYF. In DNA, the CDR3 is TGTGCCAGCAGCTTAACGGGCCTTACCTACGAGCAGTACTTC. The V call is TRBV7-3, the J call TRBJ2-7; D is ambiguous. Trimming stripped 0 bases from V and 2 bases from J, with 8 bases between. Germline V CDR1 and CDR2: SGHTA, FQGTGA. The CDR3 runs to 14 residues.

The sample holds a few counts of this clone. The V call is TRBV6-5, the J call TRBJ2-3, with a weak D call TRBD2 (6 bases). This CDR3 spans 14 amino acids. V lost 6 bases and J 1 base, leaving 11 bases between the germline ends. Germline V gives CDR1 MNHEY, CDR2 SVGAGI. The CDR3 spells CASSPSARTDTQYF. Here the CDR3 DNA reads TGTGCCAGCAGCCCTAGCGCCCGCACAGATACGCAGTATTTT.

V is TRBV29-1 and J is TRBJ2-7; TRBD1 matches at 8 bases. CDR1 and CDR2 (germline): SQVTM, ANQGSEA. The CDR3 sequence is 14 residues long. The V gene end was trimmed by 8 bases and the J gene end by 4 bases; junction bases not matched to a gene: 13. CDR3 nucleotide sequence: TGCAGCTTCACTTACTCAGGGGGCCGGTACGAGCAGTACTTC. Translated, it gives CSFTYSGGRYEQYF.

The chain couples TRBV15 to TRBJ1-1; 8 bases align to TRBD1. Germline V lookup: CDR1 LNHNV, CDR2 YYDKDF (reference sequence). The CDR3 is made up of 14 amino acids. V trimming: 5 bases; J trimming: 6 bases; junction bases outside the gene matches: 8. The CDR3 here is CATSQDRVSSEAFF. CDR3 sequence (DNA): TGTGCCACCAGCCAGGACAGGGTTTCTTCTGAAGCTTTCTTT.